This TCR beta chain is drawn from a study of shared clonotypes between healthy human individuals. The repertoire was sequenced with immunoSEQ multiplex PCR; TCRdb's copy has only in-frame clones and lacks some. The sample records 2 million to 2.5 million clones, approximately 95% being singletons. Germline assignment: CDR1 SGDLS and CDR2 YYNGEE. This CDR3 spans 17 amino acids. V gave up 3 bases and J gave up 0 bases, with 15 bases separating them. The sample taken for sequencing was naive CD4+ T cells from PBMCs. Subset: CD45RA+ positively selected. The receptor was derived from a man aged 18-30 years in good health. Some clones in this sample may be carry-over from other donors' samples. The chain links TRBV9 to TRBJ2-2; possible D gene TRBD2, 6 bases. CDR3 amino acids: CASSGAGAGPNTGELFF. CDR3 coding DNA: TGTGCCAGCAGCGGGGCTGGGGCGGGACCGAACACCGGGGAGCTGTTTTTT.